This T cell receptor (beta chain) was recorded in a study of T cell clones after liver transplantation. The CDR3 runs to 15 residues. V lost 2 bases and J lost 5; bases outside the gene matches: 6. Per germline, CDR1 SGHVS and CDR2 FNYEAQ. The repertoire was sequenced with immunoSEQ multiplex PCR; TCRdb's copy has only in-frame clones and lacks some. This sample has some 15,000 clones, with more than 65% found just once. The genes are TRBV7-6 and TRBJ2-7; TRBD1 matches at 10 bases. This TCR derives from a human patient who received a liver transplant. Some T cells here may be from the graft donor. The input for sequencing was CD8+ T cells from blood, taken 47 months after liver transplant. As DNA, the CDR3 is TGTGCCAGCAGCTTATGGGACAGGGGTTTGAACGAGCAGTACTTC. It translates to CASSLWDRGLNEQYF.